Given below is one TCR beta chain in context. The data belong to a study of CD8+ T cells in alopecia areata. Overall study: People stayed on tofacitinib for 6 to 18 months, then stopped the drug for 6 months.

V was cut by 5 bases and J by 0 bases, with 13 bases left in between. CDR1 is SEHNR and CDR2 is FQNEAQ in the germline V gene (reference sequence). The CDR3 totals 15 residues. The sequencing template was cDNA reverse transcribed from extracted RNA. Profiled with immunoSEQ multiplex PCR; TCRdb holds only in-frame clones, not every one. The data contain hundreds of thousands of clones, about three fifths of them singletons. This receptor was taken from a human donor with alopecia areata. The sample consisted of CD4+ T cells sorted from blood, taken at week 0. The V call is TRBV7-9, the J call TRBJ1-1; D ambiguous. This chain's CDR3 is CASSLFGGLNTEAFF. CDR3 bases: TGTGCCAGCAGCCTTTTCGGCGGGTTGAACACTGAAGCTTTCTTT. The complete variable domain, with remaining parts taken from reference TRBV7-9 and TRBJ1-1, reads DTGVSQNPRHKITKRGQNVTFRCDPISEHNRLYWYRQTLGQGPEFLTYFQNEAQLEKSRLLSDRFSAERPKGSFSTLEIQRTEQGDSAMYLCASSLFGGLNTEAFFGQGTRLTVV.